A selection of T cell receptor beta chains follows, all from one sample in a study of blood T cells in healthy people across ages. TCRdb redid the calling of the 5' RACE reads with MiXCR, one entry per CDR3 protein. The sample consists of about 720,000 distinct CDR3 sequences, over 20% of them appearing once. The sample taken for sequencing was blood. The receptor set was obtained from a man between 65 and 85 years old in good health. Each CDR3 is given with its conserved first and last residue. The order of the fields is CDR3 length, V gene, J gene, clone size, D gene, CDR3 protein, CDR3 DNA. A D gene is named only where the DNA matches it firmly. The size field is filled for only some rows; it gives once, few, many or a size class.

13	TRBV29-1	TRBJ1-1	NA	NA	CSVAPGLNTEAFF	TGCAGCGTCGCCCCGGGCCTGAACACTGAAGCTTTCTTT
17	TRBV4-1	TRBJ1-2	few	NA	CASSQDPYGGPPYGYTF	TGCGCCAGCAGCCAAGATCCCTACGGTGGGCCACCATATGGCTACACCTTC
14	TRBV5-1	TRBJ2-4	NA	NA	CASSLGLGENIQYF	TGCGCCAGCAGCTTGGGATTAGGAGAAAACATTCAGTACTTC
15	TRBV29-1	TRBJ2-3	few	NA	CSATGSFASTDTQYF	TGCAGCGCCACGGGATCTTTTGCTAGCACAGATACGCAGTATTTT
17	TRBV4-2	TRBJ1-6	many	TRBD1	CASSQDPTTGEISPLHF	TGTGCCAGCAGCCAAGATCCCACGACAGGGGAGATTTCACCCCTCCACTTT
13	TRBV12-3/TRBV12-4	TRBJ2-1	few	NA	CASSLPSSNEQFF	TGTGCCAGCAGTTTACCCAGTTCGAATGAGCAGTTCTTC
11	TRBV6-2/TRBV6-3	TRBJ2-3	NA	NA	CASRGALTQYF	TGTGCCAGCCGAGGAGCCCTTACGCAGTATTTT
12	TRBV5-6	TRBJ1-2	few	NA	CASSAVTYGYTF	TGTGCCAGCTCCGCAGTCACCTATGGCTACACCTTC
14	TRBV10-3	TRBJ2-7	NA	TRBD1	CAIRSGTGYNEQYF	TGTGCCATCAGGTCCGGGACAGGGTATAACGAGCAGTACTTC
12	TRBV27	TRBJ2-5	NA	NA	CASSTGLHTWFF	TGTGCCAGCAGTACGGGACTCCACACATGGTTCTTC
14	TRBV5-1	TRBJ2-5	few	NA	CASKIAMAQETQYF	TGCGCCAGCAAGATAGCCATGGCCCAAGAGACCCAGTACTTC
13	TRBV20-1	TRBJ1-2	few	TRBD1	CSARGGTGRGYTF	TGCAGTGCTAGAGGGGGGACAGGGCGCGGCTACACCTTC
14	TRBV5-1	TRBJ1-1	few	NA	CASSLAVGGGEAFF	TGCGCCAGCAGCTTGGCCGTGGGGGGCGGTGAAGCTTTCTTT
15	TRBV6-6	TRBJ2-1	many	TRBD1	CASSSWTGSKIEQFF	TGTGCCAGCAGTTCTTGGACAGGGAGTAAAATTGAGCAGTTCTTC
16	TRBV5-1	TRBJ2-1	NA	NA	CASSLLSRGAFNEQFF	TGCGCCAGCAGCTTGCTGAGCAGGGGGGCTTTCAATGAGCAGTTCTTC
13	TRBV12-3/TRBV12-4	TRBJ2-5	NA	NA	CASRQRLQETQYF	TGTGCCAGCAGGCAGCGGCTCCAAGAGACCCAGTACTTC
12	TRBV5-6	TRBJ2-5	NA	NA	CASSLTSKTQYF	TGTGCCAGCAGCTTGACTAGTAAGACCCAGTACTTC
15	TRBV29-1	TRBJ2-3	NA	TRBD2	CSVERVAGATDTQYF	TGCAGCGTTGAGCGGGTAGCGGGAGCGACAGATACGCAGTATTTT
15	TRBV4-2	TRBJ2-7	few	NA	CASSQSNGGSYEQYF	TGTGCCAGCAGCCAGTCGAACGGGGGTTCCTACGAGCAGTACTTC
15	TRBV16	TRBJ1-5	NA	NA	CASNPLDSKGQPQHF	TGTGCCAGCAACCCACTGGACAGTAAGGGTCAGCCCCAGCATTTT
13	TRBV2	TRBJ2-5	few	NA	CAITWREQETQYF	TGTGCCATAACTTGGCGCGAACAAGAGACCCAGTACTTC
14	TRBV7-2	TRBJ1-3	NA	NA	CASSLASPGNTIYF	TGTGCCAGCAGCTTAGCGAGTCCGGGAAACACCATATATTTT
19	TRBV5-1	TRBJ2-3	NA	TRBD1	CASSLDRQGSLVFVDTQYF	TGCGCCAGCAGCTTGGACCGACAGGGTAGTTTGGTGTTCGTGGATACGCAGTATTTT
14	TRBV28	TRBJ1-5	NA	NA	CASSPTGPNQPQHF	TGTGCCAGCAGTCCGACAGGACCCAATCAGCCCCAGCATTTT
13	TRBV28	TRBJ2-5	NA	NA	CASSFQDRREQYF	TGTGCCAGCAGTTTCCAGGACAGGCGGGAGCAGTACTTC
15	TRBV20-1	TRBJ2-1	NA	NA	CSAPERLSSYNEQFF	TGCAGTGCCCCCGAGAGGCTTAGCTCCTACAATGAGCAGTTCTTC
13	TRBV20-1	TRBJ2-4	NA	NA	CSAREGGRNIQYF	TGCAGTGCTAGAGAAGGAGGCCGGAACATTCAGTACTTC
15	TRBV12-3/TRBV12-4	TRBJ1-4	NA	TRBD1	CASRRTGELNEKLFF	TGTGCCAGCAGGCGGACAGGGGAGCTTAATGAAAAACTGTTTTTT
15	TRBV6-2/TRBV6-3	TRBJ1-5	few	NA	CASSSGGGGNQPQHF	TGTGCCAGCAGCTCCGGGGGAGGTGGCAATCAGCCCCAGCATTTT
19	TRBV5-1	TRBJ2-3	few	TRBD1	CASSPFQGAIAVSTDTQYF	TGCGCCAGCAGCCCCTTCCAGGGGGCCATAGCAGTCAGCACAGATACGCAGTATTTT
15	TRBV27	TRBJ2-1	NA	TRBD1	CASQTTGGPHNEQFF	TGTGCCAGCCAAACTACAGGGGGGCCCCACAATGAGCAGTTCTTC
14	TRBV25-1	TRBJ1-5	NA	TRBD1	CASSGQGTPDTQHF	TGTGCCAGCAGTGGACAGGGGACCCCAGATACGCAGCATTTT
15	TRBV6-6	TRBJ1-3	NA	TRBD1	CASSLQQGARNTIYF	TGTGCCAGCAGCCTTCAACAGGGGGCTCGTAACACCATATATTTT
14	TRBV27	TRBJ2-5	NA	NA	CASSFQGPWETQYF	TGTGCCAGCAGCTTTCAGGGCCCCTGGGAGACCCAGTACTTC
13	TRBV20-1	TRBJ1-5	NA	NA	CSRGVSSNQPQHF	TGCAGTAGAGGGGTCTCGAGCAATCAGCCCCAGCATTTT
15	TRBV10-3	TRBJ1-3	few	TRBD1	CAISYGQDSGNTIYF	TGTGCCATCAGTTATGGACAGGACTCTGGAAACACCATATATTTT
14	TRBV10-3	TRBJ2-1	NA	NA	CAINGGETYNEQFF	TGTGCCATCAACGGCGGGGAAACTTACAATGAGCAGTTCTTC
13	TRBV6-5	TRBJ2-3	NA	NA	CASMSIRGDTQYF	TGTGCCAGCATGTCTATTCGGGGAGATACGCAGTATTTT
16	TRBV7-8	TRBJ2-1	few	NA	CASSFLPGGHYNEQFF	TGTGCCAGCAGCTTCCTTCCGGGGGGACACTACAATGAGCAGTTCTTC
14	TRBV7-9	TRBJ2-7	once	TRBD1	CASSLAGTGSEQYF	TGTGCCAGCAGCTTAGCGGGGACAGGGAGCGAGCAGTACTTC
14	TRBV18	TRBJ1-5	NA	TRBD1	CASSHGQGAQPQHF	TGTGCCAGCTCACATGGACAGGGGGCTCAGCCCCAGCATTTT
15	TRBV5-1	TRBJ2-2	NA	NA	CASSSGTVHTGELFF	TGCGCCAGCAGCTCGGGGACGGTCCACACCGGGGAGCTGTTTTTT
13	TRBV25-1	TRBJ1-1	few	NA	CASSAGWSTEAFF	TGTGCCAGCAGTGCTGGGTGGAGCACTGAAGCTTTCTTT
14	TRBV18	TRBJ2-5	NA	TRBD2	CASSPGEGRETQYF	TGTGCCAGCTCACCTGGGGAGGGTAGAGAGACCCAGTACTTC
12	TRBV9	TRBJ2-1	few	NA	CASSVVGGEQFF	TGTGCCAGCAGCGTAGTGGGGGGTGAGCAGTTCTTC
15	TRBV7-3	TRBJ2-1	few	NA	CASSPRQGTPDEQFF	TGTGCCAGCAGCCCCCGGCAGGGGACTCCAGATGAGCAGTTCTTC
16	TRBV12-3/TRBV12-4	TRBJ2-1	few	NA	CASSLVAGIVNNEQFF	TGTGCCAGCAGTTTAGTGGCGGGGATAGTCAACAATGAGCAGTTCTTC
20	TRBV12-3/TRBV12-4	TRBJ1-1	NA	TRBD1	CASSWGFSGQGALKNTEAFF	TGTGCCAGCAGTTGGGGCTTTTCGGGACAGGGGGCCTTAAAGAACACTGAAGCTTTCTTT
16	TRBV7-8	TRBJ1-1	NA	NA	CASSLSPNERSTEAFF	TGTGCCAGCAGCTTATCCCCTAATGAACGGTCCACTGAAGCTTTCTTT
14	TRBV5-1	TRBJ2-3	few	TRBD2	CASQLSSGVDTQYF	TGCGCCAGCCAGCTTTCAAGCGGGGTGGATACGCAGTATTTT
15	TRBV7-2	TRBJ2-1	NA	NA	CASRSGSRPVAEQFF	TGTGCCAGCAGATCTGGAAGCCGGCCCGTGGCCGAGCAGTTCTTC
17	TRBV28	TRBJ2-7	few	TRBD2	CASSLLQGLLGPYEQYF	TGTGCCAGCAGTTTACTCCAGGGACTACTAGGCCCCTACGAGCAGTACTTC
14	TRBV3-1	TRBJ1-1	once	NA	CASSQDAENTEAFF	TGTGCCAGCAGCCAAGACGCGGAGAACACTGAAGCTTTCTTT
15	TRBV6-1	TRBJ2-3	NA	TRBD1	CASRARQGMVDTQYF	TGTGCCAGCAGGGCCAGACAGGGTATGGTGGATACGCAGTATTTT
16	TRBV13	TRBJ2-2	NA	TRBD2	CASSGTGTSIAGELFF	TGTGCCAGCAGCGGCACCGGGACTAGCATCGCCGGGGAGCTGTTTTTT
14	TRBV20-1	TRBJ2-5	few	TRBD1	CSASNRGQEETQYF	TGCAGTGCTAGCAACAGGGGGCAGGAGGAGACCCAGTACTTC
17	TRBV3-1	TRBJ2-5	few	NA	CASSQKEGAPGKETQYF	TGTGCCAGCAGCCAAAAGGAGGGGGCCCCCGGAAAAGAGACCCAGTACTTC